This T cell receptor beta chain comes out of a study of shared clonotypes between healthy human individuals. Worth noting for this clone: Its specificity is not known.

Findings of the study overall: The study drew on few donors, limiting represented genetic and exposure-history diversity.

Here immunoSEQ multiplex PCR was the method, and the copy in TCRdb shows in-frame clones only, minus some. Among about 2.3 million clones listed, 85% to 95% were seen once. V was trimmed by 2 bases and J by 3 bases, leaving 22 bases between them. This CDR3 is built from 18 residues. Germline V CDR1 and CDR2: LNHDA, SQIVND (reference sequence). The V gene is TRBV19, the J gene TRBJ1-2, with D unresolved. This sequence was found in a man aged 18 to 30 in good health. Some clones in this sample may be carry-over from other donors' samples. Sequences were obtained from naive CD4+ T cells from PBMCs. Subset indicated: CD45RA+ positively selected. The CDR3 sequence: CASSIYNWRAEDDYGYTF. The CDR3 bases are TGTGCCAGTAGTATATATAACTGGCGGGCCGAGGATGACTATGGCTACACCTTC.